This T cell receptor (beta chain) stems from a study of T cell repertoires in cytomegalovirus infection (dated by TCRdb to about 2019). Notes on the research overall: Because public TCR beta signatures pointed to carriage of CMV infection together with the matching HLA type, the HLA type of each donor mattered for the analysis.

The paper as a whole reports these results and caveats: The ex vivo response was dominated by HLA-C-restricted CMV-specific TCR beta clonotypes, which also provided the single most frequent clonotype in two of eight donors. Carriers of CMV infection plus the relevant HLA type were discriminated by the cumulative frequency of public TCR beta family members in the study cohort and in an independent approximately 360-donor cohort.

Points on this clonotype: It has no known antigen specificity. No base-level quality is on record; no much larger clone is a single base apart.

The instrument was an Illumina HiSeq 1500. Clones were called with MiXCR by TCRdb after fastp trimmed the public reads at Q25, and only in-frame beta chains were retained. Here each entry gathers all rows of one CDR3 protein and keeps the most common genes and DNA. The sample records roughly 720,000 distinct CDR3 sequences, 35% of which are singletons. The ten top clones hold 2.5% to 3.5% of the sample. CDR1 and CDR2 are drawn from the germline V gene: SNHLY, FYNNEI. The CDR3, cysteine through phenylalanine, is 15 amino acids long. Just CDR3 DNA is preserved here, 45 bases in frame from base 1. V is cut by 2 bases and J by 1 base, and the space between the germline ends is 11 bases.

This TCR was recovered from a human donor in good health (CMV status not recorded). Some clones in this sample may be carry-over from other donors' samples. The sample consisted of PBMCs. Recombination linked TRBV2 to TRBJ1-1, with an unclear D gene assignment. The CDR3 loop reads CASSELAASNTEAFF. DNA sequence: TGTGCCAGCAGTGAATTGGCAGCCTCGAACACTGAAGCTTTCTTT. Joined to the reference TRBV2 and TRBJ1-1 proteins, this CDR3 gives the full variable domain: EPEVTQTPSHQVTQMGQEVILRCVPISNHLYFYWYRQILGQKVEFLVSFYNNEISEKSEIFDDQFSVERPDGSNFTLKIRSTKLEDSAMYFCASSELAASNTEAFFGQGTRLTVV.